The 28 T cell receptor beta chains in this list originate from one sample, sequenced in a study of T cells in Graves' hyperthyroidism and ophthalmopathy. Amplification of TCR beta CDR3 regions was performed using RNA transcripts as template. HTBI primers were employed in a first-round RT-PCR of the TCR CDR3. TCRdb reprocessed the multiplex PCR reads via MiXCR and lists one record per CDR3 protein. Of about 400,000 distinct CDR3 sequences detected, 25% appear once; the ten largest clones hold less than 85%. The source material was blood. The receptors here all came from a middle-aged man with Graves' hyperthyroidism.

The CDR3 reads CSARDAGREATYF. CDR3 coding DNA: TGCAGTGCTAGAGATGCAGGGAGGGAAGCGACGTACTTC. The chain carries TRBV20-1 and TRBJ2-5; TRBD2 matches 7 bases. Trimming at V came to 0 bases and at J to 13 bases, leaving 11 bases not matched to a gene. The CDR3 length is 13 residues. CDR1 and CDR2 from the germline V gene are DFQATT and SNEGSKA (reference sequence).

This chain joins TRBV27 and TRBJ2-5; TRBD1 is a possible D gene (6 bases). V was clipped by 5 bases and J by 4 bases, with 11 bases between them. The CDR3 has 13 amino acids. The germline CDR1 and CDR2 sequences are MNHEY and SMNVEV (reference sequence). CDR3 DNA sequence: TGTGCCAGCAGTGATTTCAGGGGAGAGACCCAGTACTTC. Protein product: CASSDFRGETQYF.

The CDR3 reads CASSALNPYEQYF. The CDR3 DNA follows: TGTGCCAGCAGCGCCCTAAACCCCTACGAGCAGTACTTC. The chain carries TRBV28 and TRBJ2-7; D uncertain. CDR1 is MDHEN and CDR2 is SYDVKM in the germline V gene. The CDR3 is made up of 13 amino acids. Trimming removed 6 bases from V and 2 bases from J, with 11 bases in between.

The V call is TRBV6-1, the J call TRBJ2-1; a possible D gene is TRBD1 (5 bases). The better agreement between TRBJ2-7 and the DNA end casts doubt on the J call. This CDR3 is built from 16 residues. The germline gives CDR1 MNHNS, CDR2 SASEGT. In nucleotides, the CDR3 is TGTGCCAGCAGGGAACAGGAAGGAGAGTTCTCTCCTGAGCAGTACTTC. Translation gives CASREQEGEFSPEQYF.

At least ten counts were recorded for this clonotype. V is TRBV12-3 or TRBV12-4 and J is TRBJ2-3; the D gene could be TRBD1 or TRBD2 (5 bases each). V shed 5 bases and J shed 2 bases, with 11 bases lying between them. The CDR3 has 14 residues. CDR3 loop: CASSPGRPTDTQYF. CDR3 DNA sequence: TGTGCCAGCAGTCCGGGACGCCCCACAGATACGCAGTATTTT.

This clonotype was seen only a few times. The chain combines TRBV6-1 with TRBJ1-3; D gene unclear. Trimming stripped 5 bases from V and 2 bases from J, with 10 bases between. This CDR3 contains 14 residues. Germline lookup yields CDR1 MNHNS and CDR2 SASEGT. The CDR3: CASSPLGPGNTIYF. As DNA, the CDR3 is TGTGCCAGCAGTCCCTTAGGTCCTGGAAACACCATATATTTT.

The V gene is TRBV11-3, the J gene TRBJ2-7; 12 nucleotides align to TRBD2. Losses at the gene ends were 5 bases for V and 3 bases for J; bases not matched to a gene: 8. The germline gives CDR1 SGHNT, CDR2 YENEEA. The CDR3 contains 16 residues. CDR3 sequence reads: CASSAPGLAGDYEQYF. The DNA of the CDR3 is TGTGCCAGCAGCGCTCCGGGACTAGCGGGCGACTACGAGCAGTACTTC. The entire variable domain, with the rest obtained from reference TRBV11-3 and TRBJ2-7, is as follows: EAGVVQSPRYKIIEKKQPVAFWCNPISGHNTLYWYLQNLGQGPELLIRYENEEAVDDSQLPKDRFSAERLKGVDSTLKIQPAELGDSAVYLCASSAPGLAGDYEQYFGPGTRLTVT.

A note on this clonotype: With a much larger clone just one base away, this may be a read error. CDR3 amino acids: CASSRLKGLMGTQYF. In DNA, the CDR3 is TGTGCCAGCAGCCGCCTGAAGGGACTAATGGGTACGCAGTATTTT. This chain uses TRBV28 with TRBJ2-3; 7 nucleotides match TRBD2. The CDR3 covers 15 residues. J lost 8 bases, V lost 6 bases, and 14 bases had no gene match. The germline V gene has CDR1 MDHEN and CDR2 SYDVKM.

The sample holds many counts of this clonotype. This chain joins TRBV30 and TRBJ2-7, with 11 bases matching TRBD1. J was trimmed by 5 bases and V by 3 bases; bases with no gene match: 6. This CDR3 region has 14 residues. Germline V gives CDR1 GTSNPN, CDR2 SVGIG (reference sequence). In DNA form, the CDR3 reads TGTGCCTGGAGCGCCGGGACAGGGGGTAACGAGCAGTACTTC. Its translation: CAWSAGTGGNEQYF. Variable domain in full (rest from reference TRBV30 and TRBJ2-7): SQTIHQWPATLVQPVGSPLSLECTVEGTSNPNLYWYRQAAGRGLQLLFYSVGIGQISSEVPQNLSASRPQDRQFILSSKKLLLSDSGFYLCAWSAGTGGNEQYFGPGTRLTVT.

The chain has TRBV9 and TRBJ2-5, with 15 bases identical to TRBD2. Germline V lookup: CDR1 SGDLS, CDR2 YYNGEE. This CDR3 is built from 17 residues. J lost 2 bases, V lost 3 bases, and 5 bases had no gene match. For the CDR3, the DNA is TGTGCCAGCAGCGAGGGACTAGCGGGAGGAGGGCAAGAGACCCAGTACTTC. Translated: CASSEGLAGGGQETQYF.

This clonotype has a handful of counts. V is TRBV2 and J is TRBJ1-4; D uncertain. The CDR3 loop spans 13 amino acids. Per the germline V gene, CDR1 is SNHLY and CDR2 is FYNNEI. Trimming took 1 base from V and 10 from J, leaving 10 bases between them. CDR3 DNA: TGTGCCAGCAGTGAAGGGACGGCCTTAAAACTGTTTTTT. This codes for CASSEGTALKLFF.

The V call is TRBV15, the J call TRBJ2-7; D may match TRBD1 or TRBD2 (7 bases each). Germline V CDR1 and CDR2: LNHNV, YYDKDF (reference sequence). The CDR3 sequence is 15 residues long. V lost 0 bases to trimming and J lost 4 bases, with 13 bases between them. The CDR3 bases are TGTGCCACCAGCAGAGAGGCCAGGGGGGGATACGAGCAGTACTTC. As protein: CATSREARGGYEQYF.

This clonotype appeared a few times. The chain links TRBV2 to TRBJ1-1; D might be TRBD1 (6 bases). This CDR3 has 15 residues. Germline V gene lookup returns CDR1 SNHLY and CDR2 FYNNEI. V lost 7 bases and J lost 0, with 15 bases in between. The CDR3 region is CASKEQGLMNTEAFF. CDR3 sequence (DNA): TGTGCCAGCAAGGAACAGGGACTTATGAACACTGAAGCTTTCTTT.

The chain links TRBV5-4 to TRBJ2-2; D uncertain. Between the trimmed V and J ends, which lost 0 bases and 6 bases, there was a span of 9 bases. The CDR3 sequence is 14 residues long. CDR1 SGHNT and CDR2 YYREEE come from the germline V gene (reference sequence). Here the CDR3 DNA reads TGTGCCAGCAGCTTGGGGGCTCCCTCCGGGGAGCTGTTTTTT. The encoded protein is CASSLGAPSGELFF.

The V and J genes are TRBV24-1 and TRBJ2-1, with 9 bases matching TRBD1. CDR1 is KGHDR, CDR2 SFDVKD, per germline. The CDR3 runs to 19 residues. J lost 3 bases, V lost 2 bases, and 13 bases had no gene match. In DNA form, the CDR3 reads TGTGCCACCAGTGATTCCACCTCCGGGACAGGGAGTTACTACAATGAGCAGTTCTTC. It specifies CATSDSTSGTGSYYNEQFF.

The V and J genes are TRBV7-8 and TRBJ2-2; D is unresolved. The CDR3 has 14 amino acids. Germline V gene lookup returns CDR1 SGHVS and CDR2 FQNEAQ. Trimming left V 3 bases short and J 1 base short, with 6 bases between. CDR3 DNA: TGTGCCAGCAGCTTGTTGCTGAACACCGGGGAGCTGTTTTTT. It is translated as CASSLLLNTGELFF.

The rearrangement joins TRBV20-1 to TRBJ2-3; TRBD2 might be the D (6 bases). The CDR3 covers 14 residues. Germline CDR1 and CDR2: DFQATT and SNEGSKA (reference sequence). V dropped 6 bases and J dropped 2 bases, with 15 bases sitting between them. Here the CDR3 reads CSATAGTHTDTQYF. In nucleotides, the CDR3 is TGCAGTGCCACCGCCGGGACTCACACAGATACGCAGTATTTT.

This clonotype appeared a few times. The chain employs TRBV30 and TRBJ2-7; D gene uncertain. Looked up from germline, CDR1 is GTSNPN and CDR2 is SVGIG (reference sequence). The length of the CDR3 is 12 residues. Trimming took 7 bases from V and 6 from J, leaving 16 bases between them. The CDR3 DNA follows: TGTGCCTTGGGATACCGCGCGCTCGAGCAGTACTTC. It translates to CALGYRALEQYF.

This clonotype was found a few times. This chain links TRBV5-1 with TRBJ2-7; 7 nucleotides align to TRBD1. Germline assignment: CDR1 SGHRS and CDR2 YFSETQ. After removal of 1 base from V and 4 bases from J, the junction contained 8 bases not matched to a gene. This CDR3 contains 15 residues. CDR3 amino acids: CASSLSGTVLYEQYF. The CDR3 DNA reads TGCGCCAGCAGCTTGTCCGGGACAGTCTTATACGAGCAGTACTTC.

The table lists this clonotype with many counts. The rearrangement uses TRBV7-3 and TRBJ2-1; no reliable D call. The CDR3 is 14 amino acids. Germline loops: CDR1 SGHTA, CDR2 FQGTGA. Trimming took off 0 bases at V and 5 bases at J, with 8 bases between the two ends. The CDR3 loop reads CASSLTVIHNEQFF. In DNA form, the CDR3 reads TGTGCCAGCAGCTTAACCGTGATTCACAATGAGCAGTTCTTC. The full variable domain, with the rest looked up from reference TRBV7-3 and TRBJ2-1, is GAGVSQTPSNKVTEKGKYVELRCDPISGHTALYWYRQSLGQGPEFLIYFQGTGAADDSGLPNDRFFAVRPEGSVSTLKIQRTERGDSAVYLCASSLTVIHNEQFFGPGTRLTVL.

This clonotype has a handful of counts. The rearrangement uses TRBV5-6 and TRBJ2-3; 7 bases map to TRBD2. CDR1 and CDR2 (germline): SGHDT, YYEEEE. This CDR3 is built from 16 residues. With 3 bases clipped from V and 5 bases from J, the junction kept 12 bases outside the gene matches. This chain's CDR3 is CASSWVFAGAEDTQYF. The DNA of the CDR3 is TGTGCCAGCAGCTGGGTCTTTGCGGGAGCCGAAGATACGCAGTATTTT.

This clonotype was recorded a few times. The genes are TRBV5-1 and TRBJ2-1; D is perhaps TRBD1 (5 bases). V dropped 6 bases and J dropped 4 bases, with 11 bases sitting between them. Germline V lookup: CDR1 SGHRS, CDR2 YFSETQ. This CDR3 has 13 residues. The CDR3 loop is CASTSTVYNEQFF. In nucleotides, the CDR3 is TGCGCCAGCACCTCGACAGTTTACAATGAGCAGTTCTTC. The complete variable domain, with remaining parts taken from reference TRBV5-1 and TRBJ2-1, reads KAGVTQTPRYLIKTRGQQVTLSCSPISGHRSVSWYQQTPGQGLQFLFEYFSETQRNKGNFPGRFSGRQFSNSRSEMNVSTLELGDSALYLCASTSTVYNEQFFGPGTRLTVL.

Only a few counts were recorded for this clonotype. The J gene is TRBJ2-7, the V gene TRBV7-2, with D tentatively TRBD2 (6 bases). CDR1 and CDR2 (germline): SGHTA, FQGNSA. The V and J ends lost 5 bases and 1 base respectively, with 15 bases between them. This CDR3 spans 15 amino acids. DNA of the CDR3: TGTGCCAGCAGCCACCGGGACTCCTGGTCCTACGAGCAGTACTTC. Its translation is CASSHRDSWSYEQYF.

This rearrangement joins TRBV28 to TRBJ2-3, with TRBD2 as a possible D gene (6 bases). The CDR3 is made up of 13 amino acids. The germline V and J ends were trimmed by 5 bases and 4 bases, with 10 bases remaining between them. Per the germline V gene, CDR1 is MDHEN and CDR2 is SYDVKM. The CDR3 sequence is CASSPGLPDTQYF. The CDR3 DNA reads as TGTGCCAGCAGTCCTGGACTACCAGATACGCAGTATTTT.

The CDR3 nucleotides are TGTGCCAGCAGTCTGGCCGGGAGGGGTACCACCGGGGAGCTGTTTTTT. This translates into CASSLAGRGTTGELFF. This chain links TRBV28 with TRBJ2-2; 8 positions match TRBD2. Germline V gives CDR1 MDHEN, CDR2 SYDVKM. The length of the CDR3 is 16 residues. Trimming at V came to 5 bases and at J to 4 bases, leaving 9 bases not matched to a gene.

This clonotype was observed at least ten times. The J gene is TRBJ2-7, the V gene TRBV2; D is uncertain. Trimming took 5 bases from V and 5 from J, leaving 4 bases between them. The CDR3 sequence is 10 residues long. Germline CDR1 and CDR2: SNHLY and FYNNEI. CDR3 loop: CASSRNEQYF. The CDR3, as DNA: TGTGCCAGCAGTCGCAACGAGCAGTACTTC.

This clonotype appeared many times. The chain recombines TRBV20-1 with TRBJ2-7; the match to TRBD1 covers 7 bases. The CDR3 has 14 residues. Looked up from germline, CDR1 is DFQATT and CDR2 is SNEGSKA (reference sequence). The V gene end was trimmed by 1 base and the J gene end by 2 bases; junction bases not matched to a gene: 5. CDR3 bases: TGCAGTGCTAGAGCTGGGGGACAGACCTACGAGCAGTACTTC. This translates into CSARAGGQTYEQYF.

The V gene is TRBV6-5, the J gene TRBJ2-5; TRBD1 might be the D (6 bases). CDR1 MNHEY and CDR2 SVGAGI come from the germline V gene. V was trimmed by 3 bases and J by 5 bases, leaving 16 bases between them. This CDR3 is built from 15 residues. The CDR3, as DNA: TGTGCCAGCAGTTATCGGCACAGGGTGAGGGAGACCCAGTACTTC. Translation gives CASSYRHRVRETQYF.